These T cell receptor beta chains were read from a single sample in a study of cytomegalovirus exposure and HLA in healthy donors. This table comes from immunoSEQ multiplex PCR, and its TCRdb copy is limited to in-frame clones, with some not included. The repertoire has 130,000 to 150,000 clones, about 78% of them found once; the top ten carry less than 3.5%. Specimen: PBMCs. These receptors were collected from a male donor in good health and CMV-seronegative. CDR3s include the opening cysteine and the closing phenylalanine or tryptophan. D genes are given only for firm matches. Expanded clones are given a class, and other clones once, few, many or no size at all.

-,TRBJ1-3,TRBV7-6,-,TGTGCCAGCAGCTTAAAGGGCAGGGGCTCTGGAAACACCATATATTTT,CASSLKGRGSGNTIYF
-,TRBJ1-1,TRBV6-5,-,TGTGCCAGCAGCCCCCCGTTCCGCGCTGAAGCTTTCTTT,CASSPPFRAEAFF
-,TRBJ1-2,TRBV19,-,TGTGCCAGTAGTAAACGAACAGGGTCGGATGGCTACACCTTC,CASSKRTGSDGYTF
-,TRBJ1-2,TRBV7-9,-,TGTGCCAGCAGCTTATACCTTGGGCAGGTCTATGGCTACACCTTC,CASSLYLGQVYGYTF
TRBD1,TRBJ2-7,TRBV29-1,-,TGCAGTACCGGGACAGGAGATATCTACGAGCAGTACTTC,CSTGTGDIYEQYF
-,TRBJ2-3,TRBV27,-,TGTGCCAGCAGTTATGCGAGCACAGATACGCAGTATTTT,CASSYASTDTQYF
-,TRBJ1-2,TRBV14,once,TGTGCCAGCAGCCATGGAGGGGTAGGCAGGGGCTACACCTTC,CASSHGGVGRGYTF
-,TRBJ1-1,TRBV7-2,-,TGTGCCAGCAGCTTAGCGACAACAAGCATGAACACTGAAGCTTTCTTT,CASSLATTSMNTEAFF
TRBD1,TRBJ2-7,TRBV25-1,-,TGTGCCAGCAGTACGGGACAGGGGTGGGACGAGCAGTACTTC,CASSTGQGWDEQYF
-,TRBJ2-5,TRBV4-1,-,TGCGCCAGCAGCCAAGGAGAGGGTCAAGAGACCCAGTACTTC,CASSQGEGQETQYF
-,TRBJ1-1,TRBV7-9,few,TGTGCCAGCAGCTATGCGTCGAACACTGAAGCTTTCTTT,CASSYASNTEAFF
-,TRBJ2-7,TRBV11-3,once,TGTGCCAGCAGCTTATCTAGTGTCTACGAGCAGTACTTC,CASSLSSVYEQYF
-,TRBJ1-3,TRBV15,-,TGTGCCACCAGCAGAGATCTAGGGCGGGCTGGAAACACCATATATTTT,CATSRDLGRAGNTIYF
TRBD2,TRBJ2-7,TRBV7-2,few,TGTGCCAGCAGCTTAGGTCGGGGGGACCTCTACGAGCAGTACTTC,CASSLGRGDLYEQYF
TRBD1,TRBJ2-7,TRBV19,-,TGTGCCAGTAGTATATTGACAGGGAGCTCCTACGAGCAGTACTTC,CASSILTGSSYEQYF
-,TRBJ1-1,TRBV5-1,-,TGCGCCAGCAGCTTGAGGCGGGGTTGGGACACTGAAGCTTTCTTT,CASSLRRGWDTEAFF
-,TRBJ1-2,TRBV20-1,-,TGCAGTTCTGACAGGCTCGGCTACACCTTC,CSSDRLGYTF
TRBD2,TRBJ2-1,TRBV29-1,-,TGCAGCGGCCGGTGGCTAGCGGGAGCCGATGAGCAGTTCTTC,CSGRWLAGADEQFF
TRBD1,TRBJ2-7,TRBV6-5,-,TGTGCCAGCAGTCCCACAACAGGGGGACCCTACGAGCAGTACTTC,CASSPTTGGPYEQYF
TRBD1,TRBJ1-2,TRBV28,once,TGTGCCAGCAGTTTAGGGACAGGCCCCTATGGCTACACCTTC,CASSLGTGPYGYTF
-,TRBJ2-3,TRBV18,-,TGTGCCAGCTCACCCCACGCCCGGACAGATACGCAGTATTTT,CASSPHARTDTQYF
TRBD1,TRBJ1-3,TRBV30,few,TGTGCCTGGAGGACGGGACAGAACTCTGGAAACACCATATATTTT,CAWRTGQNSGNTIYF
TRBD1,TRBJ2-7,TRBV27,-,TGTGCCAGCGGAGACAGGGCTAAGGGCCACGAGCAGTACTTC,CASGDRAKGHEQYF
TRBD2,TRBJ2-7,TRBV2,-,TGTGCCAGCAGCCGTAGCGGGAGCTACGAGCAGTACTTC,CASSRSGSYEQYF
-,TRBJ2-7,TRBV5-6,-,TGTGCCAGCAGCGATTCTCAGGGGATCTACGAGCAGTACTTC,CASSDSQGIYEQYF
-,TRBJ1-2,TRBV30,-,TGTGCCTGGAGTAGGTGGGGGCATATTAACTATGGCTACACCTTC,CAWSRWGHINYGYTF
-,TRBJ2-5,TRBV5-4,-,TGTGCCAGCAGCCCACGACCCCGGATGAGGGAGACCCAGTACTTC,CASSPRPRMRETQYF
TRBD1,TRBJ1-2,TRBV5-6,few,TGTGCCAGCAGCTTAGAGCTCGACAGGGGATCCTATGGCTACACCTTC,CASSLELDRGSYGYTF
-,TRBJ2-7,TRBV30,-,TGTGCCTGGAGTGGACGGGGCGAGCAGTACTTC,CAWSGRGEQYF
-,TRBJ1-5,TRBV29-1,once,TGCAGCGTTGGGAGGCAGGATCAGCCCCAGCATTTT,CSVGRQDQPQHF
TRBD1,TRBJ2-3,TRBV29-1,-,TGCAGCGTCGAGCGGCAAGGACAGGGCACAGATACGCAGTATTTT,CSVERQGQGTDTQYF
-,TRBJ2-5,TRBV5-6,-,TGTGCCAGCAGCGGTGGCGGCCTTTCTGTAGAGACCCAGTACTTC,CASSGGGLSVETQYF
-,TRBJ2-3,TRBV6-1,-,TGTGCCAGCAGTGGGAGGGGGGGGAGCACAGATACGCAGTATTTT,CASSGRGGSTDTQYF
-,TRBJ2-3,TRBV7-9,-,TGTGCCAGCAGCTCCCGTCTCTCGGGGGGCACAGATACGCAGTATTTT,CASSSRLSGGTDTQYF
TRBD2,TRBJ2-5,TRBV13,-,TGTGCCAGCAGCTTCGAAGCGGGGGGCTCACCAGAGACCCAGTACTTC,CASSFEAGGSPETQYF
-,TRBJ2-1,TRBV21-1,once,TGTGCCAGCAGCAAAGAGGGGTTTGGAGCGGGAGTCCCATCGCCCAATGAGCAGTTCTTC,CASSKEGFGAGVPSPNEQFF
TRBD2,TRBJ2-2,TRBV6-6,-,TGTGCCAGCAGTTATCCTAGCGGGAAAAACCCCGGGGAGCTGTTTTTT,CASSYPSGKNPGELFF
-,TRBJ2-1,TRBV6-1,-,TGTGCCAGCAGTAACCTCCGGGCTAGCGAGCAGTTCTTC,CASSNLRASEQFF
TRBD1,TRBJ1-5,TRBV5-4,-,TGTGCCAGCAGCTTTCTTGGGGCAGGGGGCCCCAATCAGCCCCAGCATTTT,CASSFLGAGGPNQPQHF
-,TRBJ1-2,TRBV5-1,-,TGCGCCAGCAGCCTAGGACAGCGTGGCTACACCTTC,CASSLGQRGYTF
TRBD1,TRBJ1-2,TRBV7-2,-,TGTGCCAGTATTCCGGACAGGGTTGGAAATGGCTACACCTTC,CASIPDRVGNGYTF
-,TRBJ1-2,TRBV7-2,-,TGTGCCAGCAGCTTATGGTCAGGGGAAGGGTATGGCTACACCTTC,CASSLWSGEGYGYTF
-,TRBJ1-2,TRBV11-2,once,TGTGCCAGCAGCCGCCGTTCGGGGGTAACTAACTATGGCTACACCTTC,CASSRRSGVTNYGYTF
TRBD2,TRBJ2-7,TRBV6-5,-,TGTGCCGGCACCCGCGGGGAGGGGCACGAGCAGTACTTC,CAGTRGEGHEQYF
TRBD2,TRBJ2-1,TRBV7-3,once,TGTGCCAGCAGCCTGGGACTAGCGGGAGGGCAGGGTGAGCAGTTCTTC,CASSLGLAGGQGEQFF
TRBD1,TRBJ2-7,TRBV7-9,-,TGTGCCAGTACGGGACAGCCAACCTACGAGCAGTACTTC,CASTGQPTYEQYF
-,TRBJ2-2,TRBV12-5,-,TGTGCTAGTGGATCGACCGGGGAGCTGTTTTTT,CASGSTGELFF
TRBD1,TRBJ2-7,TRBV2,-,TGTGCCAGCAGTTGGGGACAGGGAACCTACGAGCAGTACTTC,CASSWGQGTYEQYF
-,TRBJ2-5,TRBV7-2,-,TGTGCCAGCAGCCCCCCGGGGCGGGGTGTGTACTTC,CASSPPGRGVYF
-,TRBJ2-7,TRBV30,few,TGTGCCTGGAGTGTGGGGCAGAGCTACGAGCAGTACTTC,CAWSVGQSYEQYF
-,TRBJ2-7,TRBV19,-,TGTGCCAGTAGTATCAATCCATACGAGCAGTACTTC,CASSINPYEQYF
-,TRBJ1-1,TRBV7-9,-,TGTGCCAGCAGCTCCTGGGGAGGGGAGAACACTGAAGCTTTCTTT,CASSSWGGENTEAFF
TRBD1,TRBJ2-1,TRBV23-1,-,TGCGCCAGCAGGGGGGGACAGGGGGTTTACAATGAGCAGTTCTTC,CASRGGQGVYNEQFF
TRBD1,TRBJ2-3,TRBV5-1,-,TGCGCCAGCAGCTTGGGAGGGGACAGCCGCACAGATACGCAGTATTTT,CASSLGGDSRTDTQYF